This T cell receptor beta chain was documented in a study of T cells in Graves' hyperthyroidism and ophthalmopathy. Study-wide findings and caveats: Researchers found most expanded thyroid clonotypes above 0.001 in blood as well.

Ophthalmopathy patients had Clinical Activity Score at least 3, NOSPECS grade at least 4, duration under 3 months. PBMCs stemmed from under 11 ml fresh peripheral blood. V was cut by 2 bases and J by 6 bases, with 8 bases left in between. Germline assignment: CDR1 LNHDA and CDR2 SQIVND (reference sequence). The CDR3 length is 12 residues. RNA transcripts yielded amplified TCR beta CDR3 regions. During a first-round RT-PCR of the TCR CDR3, the HTBI primer set was used. TCRdb processed the multiplex PCR reads anew with MiXCR; each CDR3 protein has one entry. Here the sample spans 410,000 or so distinct CDR3 sequences, roughly 15% being singletons. Remarks on this clonotype: Antigen specificity is unknown.

Input material: blood. The clonotype was recovered from a man younger than 35 with Graves' ophthalmopathy. The chain couples TRBV19 to TRBJ2-7; D gene ambiguous. The chain's CDR3 is CASSIMGGEQYF. The CDR3 bases are TGTGCCAGTAGTATAATGGGTGGCGAGCAGTACTTC.